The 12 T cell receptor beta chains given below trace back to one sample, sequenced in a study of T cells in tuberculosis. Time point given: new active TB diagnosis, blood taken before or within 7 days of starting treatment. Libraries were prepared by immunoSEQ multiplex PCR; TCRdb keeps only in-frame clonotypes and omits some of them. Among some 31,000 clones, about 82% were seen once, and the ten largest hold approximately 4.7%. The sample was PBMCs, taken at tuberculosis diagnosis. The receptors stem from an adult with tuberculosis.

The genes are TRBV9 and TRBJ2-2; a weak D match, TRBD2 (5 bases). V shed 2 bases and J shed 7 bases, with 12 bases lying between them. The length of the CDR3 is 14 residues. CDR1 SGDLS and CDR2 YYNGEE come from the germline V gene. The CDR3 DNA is TGTGCCAGCAGCGTCCCCCTCCGGGGCGGGGAGCTGTTTTTT. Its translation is CASSVPLRGGELFF. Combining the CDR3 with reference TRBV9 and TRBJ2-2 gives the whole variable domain DSGVTQTPKHLITATGQRVTLRCSPRSGDLSVYWYQQSLDQGLQFLIQYYNGEERAKGNILERFSAQQFPDLHSELNLSSLELGDSALYFCASSVPLRGGELFFGEGSRLTVL.

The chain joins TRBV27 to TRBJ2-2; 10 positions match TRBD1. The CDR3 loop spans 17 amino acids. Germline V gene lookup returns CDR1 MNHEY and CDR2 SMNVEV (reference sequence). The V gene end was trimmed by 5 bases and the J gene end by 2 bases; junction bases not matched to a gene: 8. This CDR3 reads CASSRYGTGANTGELFF. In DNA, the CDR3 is TGTGCCAGCAGTCGTTACGGGACAGGGGCCAACACCGGGGAGCTGTTTTTT.

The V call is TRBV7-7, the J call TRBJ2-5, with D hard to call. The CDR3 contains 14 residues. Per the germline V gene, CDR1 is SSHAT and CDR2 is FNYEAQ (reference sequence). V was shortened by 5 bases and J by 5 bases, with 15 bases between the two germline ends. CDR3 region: CASSPSPGPETQYF. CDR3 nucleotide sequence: TGTGCCAGCAGCCCCTCCCCAGGTCCGGAGACCCAGTACTTC.

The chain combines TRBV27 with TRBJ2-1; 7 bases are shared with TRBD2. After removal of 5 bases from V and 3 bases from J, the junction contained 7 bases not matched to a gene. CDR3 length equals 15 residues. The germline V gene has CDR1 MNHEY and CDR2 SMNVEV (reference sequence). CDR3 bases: TGTGCCAGCAGTCCAACGGGGAGGGGCTACAATGAGCAGTTCTTC. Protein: CASSPTGRGYNEQFF.

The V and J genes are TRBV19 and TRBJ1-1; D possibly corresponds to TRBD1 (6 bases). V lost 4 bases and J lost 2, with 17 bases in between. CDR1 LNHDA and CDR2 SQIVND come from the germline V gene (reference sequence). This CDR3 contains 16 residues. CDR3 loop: CASSTTPGAFNTEAFF. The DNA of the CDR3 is TGTGCCAGTAGTACCACCCCAGGGGCCTTTAACACTGAAGCTTTCTTT.

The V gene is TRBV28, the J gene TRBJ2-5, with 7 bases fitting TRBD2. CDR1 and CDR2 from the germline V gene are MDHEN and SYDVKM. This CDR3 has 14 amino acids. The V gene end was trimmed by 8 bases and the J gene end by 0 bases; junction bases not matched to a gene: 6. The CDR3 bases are TGTGCCAGCCGGGACTACCCCTACCAAGAGACCCAGTACTTC. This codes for CASRDYPYQETQYF.

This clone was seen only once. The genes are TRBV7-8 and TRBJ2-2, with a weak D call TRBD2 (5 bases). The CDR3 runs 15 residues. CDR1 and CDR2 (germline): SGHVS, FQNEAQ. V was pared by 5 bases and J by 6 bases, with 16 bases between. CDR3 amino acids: CASSPSGPRSGELFF. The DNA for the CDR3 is TGTGCCAGCAGCCCGAGCGGCCCGCGGTCCGGGGAGCTGTTTTTT.

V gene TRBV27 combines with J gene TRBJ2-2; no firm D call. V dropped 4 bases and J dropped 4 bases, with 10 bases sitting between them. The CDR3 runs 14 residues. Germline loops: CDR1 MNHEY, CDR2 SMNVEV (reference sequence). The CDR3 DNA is TGTGCCAGCAGTTACGGTACGGGCACCGGGGAGCTGTTTTTT. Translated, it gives CASSYGTGTGELFF.

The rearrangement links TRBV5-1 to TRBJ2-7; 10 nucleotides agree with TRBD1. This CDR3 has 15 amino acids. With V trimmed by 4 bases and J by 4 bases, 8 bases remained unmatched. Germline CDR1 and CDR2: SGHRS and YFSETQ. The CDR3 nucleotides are TGCGCCAGCAGCAGGCCCGACAGGGGGCAGTACGAGCAGTACTTC. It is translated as CASSRPDRGQYEQYF.

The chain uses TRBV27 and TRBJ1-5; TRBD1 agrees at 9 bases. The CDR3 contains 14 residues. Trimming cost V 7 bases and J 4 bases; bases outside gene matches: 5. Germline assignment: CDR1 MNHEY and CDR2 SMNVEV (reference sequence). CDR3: CASKTGGWNQPQHF. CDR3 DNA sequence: TGTGCCAGCAAAACAGGGGGCTGGAATCAGCCCCAGCATTTT.

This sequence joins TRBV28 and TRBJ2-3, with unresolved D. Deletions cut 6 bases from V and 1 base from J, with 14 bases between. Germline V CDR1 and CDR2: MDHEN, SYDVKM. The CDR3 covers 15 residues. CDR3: CASSPFRSGTDTQYF. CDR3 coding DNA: TGTGCCAGCAGCCCTTTTCGGAGTGGCACAGATACGCAGTATTTT.

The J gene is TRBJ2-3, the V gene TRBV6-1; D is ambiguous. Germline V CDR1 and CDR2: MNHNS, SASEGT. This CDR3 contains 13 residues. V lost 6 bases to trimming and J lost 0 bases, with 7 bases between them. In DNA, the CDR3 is TGTGCCAGCAGGGCACCAAGCACAGATACGCAGTATTTT. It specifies CASRAPSTDTQYF.